What follows are 9 T cell receptor beta chains derived from one specimen sequenced in a study of blood T cell repertoires in COVID-19. Only in-frame clones appear in the TCRdb table, and some are missing; sequencing was by immunoSEQ multiplex PCR. The sample includes about 120,000 clones, 87% of them seen just once. The sequenced sample consisted of peripheral blood. The receptors come from a woman aged 50 to 65 with acute or convalescent COVID-19.

The chain joins TRBV27 to TRBJ2-1; TRBD2 matches 8 bases. Trimming removed 2 bases from V and 8 bases from J; junction bases left unmatched: 8. The germline CDR1 and CDR2 sequences are MNHEY and SMNVEV (reference sequence). This CDR3 contains 15 residues. The CDR3: CASSLSGTSRYEQFF. For the CDR3, the DNA is TGTGCCAGCAGTTTAAGCGGGACTAGTCGATATGAGCAGTTCTTC.

The V gene is TRBV19, the J gene TRBJ1-4, with 9 bases fitting TRBD1. The CDR3 is 15 amino acids. Looked up from germline, CDR1 is LNHDA and CDR2 is SQIVND (reference sequence). V was clipped by 7 bases and J by 0 bases; unmatched bases: 3. Here the CDR3 reads CASIRTGATNEKLFF. The CDR3 nucleotides are TGTGCCAGTATAAGGACAGGGGCAACTAATGAAAAACTGTTTTTT. Full variable domain (missing parts from reference TRBV19 and TRBJ1-4): DGGITQSPKYLFRKEGQNVTLSCEQNLNHDAMYWYRQDPGQGLRLIYYSQIVNDFQKGDIAEGYSVSREKKESFPLTVTSAQKNPTAFYLCASIRTGATNEKLFFGSGTQLSVL.

The V gene is TRBV29-1, the J gene TRBJ1-2, with a tentative D call TRBD1 (5 bases). Trimming shortened V by 4 bases and J by 0 bases, and 9 bases separated the two germline ends. From germline, CDR1 is SQVTM and CDR2 ANQGSEA. The CDR3 is 13 residues long. The CDR3, as DNA: TGCAGCGTTGGAGCAGGGCCTAACTATGGCTACACCTTC. Its translation: CSVGAGPNYGYTF.

This clone showed up just once. The chain employs TRBV5-5 and TRBJ2-5, with no clear D. Deletions cut 6 bases from V and 5 bases from J, with 17 bases between. Looked up from germline, CDR1 is SGHKS and CDR2 is YYEKEE (reference sequence). CDR3 length: 14 residues. As DNA, the CDR3 is TGTGCCAGCAAAGGAGCCGTGTCGGCTGAGACCCAGTACTTC. Translation gives CASKGAVSAETQYF.

This chain joins TRBV6-5 and TRBJ2-3; no reliable D call. Germline values: CDR1 MNHEY, CDR2 SVGAGI. V lost 7 bases and J 0 bases, leaving 11 bases between the germline ends. The CDR3 runs 14 residues. The CDR3 bases are TGTGCCAGCAAGTTCGGCGGTAGCACAGATACGCAGTATTTT. This gives the protein CASKFGGSTDTQYF.

This chain connects TRBV12-3 or TRBV12-4 to TRBJ2-1; D perhaps matches TRBD2 (6 bases). V gave up 4 bases and J gave up 9 bases, with 10 bases separating them. The CDR3 runs 12 residues. CDR3 in amino acids: CASSWGTFEQFF. In nucleotides, the CDR3 is TGTGCCAGCAGTTGGGGGACTTTTGAGCAGTTCTTC.

CDR3 nucleotides: TGTGCCAGCAGCCAAGGGGGGGTTACGAGCTACACCTTC. Its translation: CASSQGGVTSYTF. The rearrangement uses TRBV3-1 (or the pseudogene TRBV3-2) and TRBJ1-2, with a tentative D call TRBD1 (5 bases). The CDR3 totals 13 residues. The germline V gene has CDR1 LGHDT and CDR2 YNNKEL (reference sequence). Trimming stripped 1 base from V and 9 bases from J, with 12 bases between.

The chain is built from TRBV30 and TRBJ1-3; D ambiguous. Deletions cut 0 bases from V and 0 bases from J, with 9 bases between. Germline V gene sequence: CDR1 GTSNPN, CDR2 SVGIG (reference sequence). The CDR3 has 15 residues. The CDR3: CAWSVRSGSGNTIYF. The CDR3 bases are TGTGCCTGGAGTGTACGCAGCGGCTCTGGAAACACCATATATTTT.

The J gene is TRBJ1-3, the V gene TRBV30; D not certain. This CDR3 contains 11 residues. CDR1 is GTSNPN, CDR2 SVGIG, per germline (reference sequence). Trimming removed 8 bases at V and 5 bases at J, with 10 bases between. CDR3 region: CALSERNTIYF. Here the CDR3 DNA reads TGTGCCCTGTCGGAGCGAAACACCATATATTTT.